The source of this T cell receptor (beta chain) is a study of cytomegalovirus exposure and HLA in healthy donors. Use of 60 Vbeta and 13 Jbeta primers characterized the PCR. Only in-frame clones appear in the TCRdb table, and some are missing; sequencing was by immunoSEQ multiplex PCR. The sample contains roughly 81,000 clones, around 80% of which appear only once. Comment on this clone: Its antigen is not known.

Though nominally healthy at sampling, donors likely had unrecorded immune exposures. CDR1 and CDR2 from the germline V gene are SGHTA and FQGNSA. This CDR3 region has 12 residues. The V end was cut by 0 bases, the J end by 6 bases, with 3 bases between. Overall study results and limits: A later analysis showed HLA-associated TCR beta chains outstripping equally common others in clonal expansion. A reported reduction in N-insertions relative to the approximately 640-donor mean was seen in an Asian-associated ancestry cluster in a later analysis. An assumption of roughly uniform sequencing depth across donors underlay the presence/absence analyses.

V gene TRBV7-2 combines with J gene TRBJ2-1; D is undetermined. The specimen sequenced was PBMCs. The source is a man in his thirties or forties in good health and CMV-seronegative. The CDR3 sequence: CASSLAFNEQFF. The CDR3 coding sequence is TGTGCCAGCAGCTTAGCCTTCAATGAGCAGTTCTTC.